The sequence of this T cell receptor (beta chain) was determined in a study of spatial heterogeneity in lung cancer (dated by TCRdb to about 2019). At the level of the whole study: More beta-chain than alpha-chain transcripts were consistently detected, likely reflecting higher beta-chain transcript abundance. In tumor regions, TCR transcript counts showed a strong correlation with a T cell transcriptional module score from matched bulk RNA-seq. In the raw uncorrected reads, each unique combination of TCR and UMI appeared more than ten times on average. In non-small cell lung cancer, the study made a quantitative comparison of TCR alpha and beta repertoires among multiple tumor regions, matched nontumor lung and blood. The study linked features of the TCR repertoire to counts of nonsynonymous mutations, which were determined by whole-exome sequencing of tumor tissue. At surgery, both alpha and beta chains were TCR-sequenced in over 200 tumor regions, 64 matched nontumor lung samples and 56 PBMC samples.

Note on this clonotype: It lacks a known antigen. Base qualities are not at hand, and no much larger clone is one base apart. Within a library made for alpha chains, this beta chain is off target, and its count is uninformative.

What the research found in general, with its limitations: Additional single-cell paired TCR alpha and beta sequencing was considered necessary to confirm, at a functional level, the hypothesis that regional TCRs recognize regional mutations. A correlation was observed between the number of expanded intratumoral alpha and beta TCRs and the tumor nonsynonymous mutation count. TCR-seq coverage of tumor T cells was estimated at only approximately 7% for alpha chains and 11% to 15% for beta chains. Counts of ubiquitous and regional expanded TCRs correlated with counts of ubiquitous and regional nonsynonymous mutations, respectively.

What the time point label conveys for this sample: sample taken at primary tumor resection. The donors were approximately 70 patients from the lung TRACERx cohort who had early-stage, untreated non-small cell lung cancer. TCR sequencing used whole RNA extracted from tumor and nontumor lung tissue, or from cryopreserved PBMC samples, without cell sorting. Only patients for whom sufficient RNA was available from at least two tumor regions were selected for TCR sequencing. Tumor and adjacent nontumor lung specimens were reviewed by a lung pathologist before selection. Libraries came from 5' RACE. Sequencing instrument: NextSeq 500. The TCR library protocol attached a unique molecular identifier to each TCR cDNA molecule to allow correction of PCR and sequencing errors. The source study handled its data this way. TCR identification, UMI-based error correction and CDR3 extraction were performed with Decombinator tools. Expanded TCRs were defined as those above a frequency of 2 per 1,000, corresponding to the top 1% of the tumor frequency distribution. Expanded tumor TCRs statistically deemed absent (corrected P<0.05) from at least one tumor region were classed as regional, and all other expanded tumor TCRs were classed as ubiquitous. Renyi diversity was computed with the R vegan package after each repertoire had been subsampled 100 times to 5,000 TCRs. CDR3 similarity networks were constructed using string-kernel similarity of amino acid triplets, with links drawn between CDR3s whose pairwise similarity was above 0.82. TCRdb ran its own pipeline on the public reads, namely fastp trimming at Q25 and MiXCR clone calling, and kept in-frame beta chains. All rows with the same CDR3 protein become a single entry with the most common DNA and genes. TCRdb, rather than the study authors, made the V and J calls. This sample has roughly 9,000 distinct CDR3 sequences in its table, and less than 7.5% of those were observed once. The ten most abundant clones make up roughly 9.1% of the sample.

Via the germline V gene, CDR1 is SGHAT and CDR2 FQNNGV. V is pared back by 1 base and J by 3 bases, with 1 base lying between the germline termini. The CDR3 has 11 amino acids, counting the end cysteine and phenylalanine. The kept DNA is CDR3 alone, 33 bases in frame from the first base. The specimen comprised lung tumor tissue, sampled at surgery. This clonotype originated in a male donor with early-stage non-small cell lung cancer. The chain is encoded by TRBV11-2 joined to TRBJ2-7; no D gene can be assigned with confidence. The DNA reads as follows: TGTGCCAGCAGCTTAGTCTACGAGCAGTACTTC. Its protein reads: CASSLVYEQYF.